What follows are 4 T cell receptor beta chains derived from one specimen sequenced in a study of Graves' ophthalmopathy and Graves' hyperthyroidism. Investigators amplified TCR beta CDR3 regions from RNA transcripts. HTBI-primed RT-PCR formed the first round, and a multiplex PCR formed the second. TCRdb reanalysed the multiplex PCR reads using MiXCR and keeps one entry per CDR3 protein. The sample yields about 740,000 distinct CDR3 sequences, roughly 40% seen once. The sample consisted of peripheral blood. These receptors all come from an adult man with Graves' ophthalmopathy.

This clonotype was picked up a small number of times. The chain has TRBV5-4 and TRBJ2-6, with D tentatively TRBD2 (5 bases). CDR1 is SGHNT and CDR2 is YYREEE in the germline V gene (reference sequence). The CDR3 spans 17 residues. Trimming took off 4 bases at V and 3 bases at J, with 17 bases between the two ends. The CDR3 loop reads CASSQDTGKGGANVLTF. Written as DNA, the CDR3 is TGTGCCAGCAGCCAAGATACCGGGAAAGGTGGGGCCAACGTCCTGACTTTC.

This clonotype was picked up many times. The chain uses TRBV29-1 and TRBJ2-7; 8 nucleotides agree with TRBD1. Germline trimming cut 2 bases from V and 4 bases from J; bases unmatched to any gene: 10. The CDR3 consists of 15 residues. CDR1 and CDR2 (germline): SQVTM, ANQGSEA. The CDR3 coding sequence is TGCAGCGTTGAAAGGAGTGACAGGGGCGAATACGAGCAGTACTTC. Protein product: CSVERSDRGEYEQYF.

The V gene is TRBV24-1, the J gene TRBJ1-5, with D maybe TRBD1 (6 bases). This CDR3 is built from 14 residues. Germline values: CDR1 KGHDR, CDR2 SFDVKD. V was pared by 11 bases and J by 4 bases, with 17 bases between. The CDR3 nucleotides read TGTGCCAGCAGAGGACGACAGGTGAATCAGCCCCAGCATTTT. Translated, it gives CASRGRQVNQPQHF.

The sample holds a few counts of this clonotype. This rearrangement joins TRBV10-3 to TRBJ2-2; D not certain. Per the germline V gene, CDR1 is ENHRY and CDR2 is SYGVKD. The CDR3 totals 11 residues. The V gene lost 10 bases and the J gene lost 9 bases, with 12 bases spanning the gap. CDR3 in DNA: TGTGCCAGCTGTGGCCCCCGGGAGCTGTTTTTT. Residues: CASCGPRELFF.